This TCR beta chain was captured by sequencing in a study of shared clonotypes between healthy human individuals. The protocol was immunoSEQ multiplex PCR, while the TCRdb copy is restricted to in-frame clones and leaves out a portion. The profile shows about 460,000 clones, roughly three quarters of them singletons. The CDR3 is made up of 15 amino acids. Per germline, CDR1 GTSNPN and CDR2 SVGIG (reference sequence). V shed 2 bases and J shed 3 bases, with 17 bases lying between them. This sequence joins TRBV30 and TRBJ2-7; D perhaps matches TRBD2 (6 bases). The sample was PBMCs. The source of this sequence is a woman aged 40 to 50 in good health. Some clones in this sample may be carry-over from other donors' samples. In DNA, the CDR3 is TGTGCCTGGAGTTATGGTAGCGGAGACTACTACGAGCAGTACTTC. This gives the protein CAWSYGSGDYYEQYF.